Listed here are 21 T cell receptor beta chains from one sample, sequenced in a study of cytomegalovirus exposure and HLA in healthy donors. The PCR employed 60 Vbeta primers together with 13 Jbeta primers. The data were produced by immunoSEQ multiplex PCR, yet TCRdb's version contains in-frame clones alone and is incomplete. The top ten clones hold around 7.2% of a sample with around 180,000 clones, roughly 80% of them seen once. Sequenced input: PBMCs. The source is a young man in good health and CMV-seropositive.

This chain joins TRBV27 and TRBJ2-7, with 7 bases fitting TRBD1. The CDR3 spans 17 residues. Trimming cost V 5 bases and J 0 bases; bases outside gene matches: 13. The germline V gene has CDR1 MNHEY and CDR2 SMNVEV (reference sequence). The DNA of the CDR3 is TGTGCCAGCAGTCCCCCAATCAGGGGGACGAGCTCCTACGAGCAGTACTTC. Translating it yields CASSPPIRGTSSYEQYF.

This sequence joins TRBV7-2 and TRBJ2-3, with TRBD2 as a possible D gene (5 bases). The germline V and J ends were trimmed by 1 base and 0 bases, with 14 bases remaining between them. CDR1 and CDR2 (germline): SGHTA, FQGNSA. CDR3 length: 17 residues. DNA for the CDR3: TGTGCCAGCAGCTTAGGTTTCGGGGTAGGGAGCACAGATACGCAGTATTTT. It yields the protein CASSLGFGVGSTDTQYF.

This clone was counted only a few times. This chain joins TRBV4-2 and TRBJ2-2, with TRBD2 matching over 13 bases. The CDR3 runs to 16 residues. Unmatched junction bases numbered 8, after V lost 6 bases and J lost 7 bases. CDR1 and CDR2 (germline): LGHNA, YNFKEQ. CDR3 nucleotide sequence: TGTGCCAGCAGTCGGACTAGCGGGAGAGCGGGCGGGGAGCTGTTTTTT. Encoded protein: CASSRTSGRAGGELFF.

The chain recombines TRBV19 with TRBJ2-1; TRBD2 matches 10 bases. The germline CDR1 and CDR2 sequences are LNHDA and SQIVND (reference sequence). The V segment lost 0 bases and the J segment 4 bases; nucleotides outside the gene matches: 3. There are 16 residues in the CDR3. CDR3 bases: TGTGCCAGTAGTATAGACGCTAGCGGGAGTTACAATGAGCAGTTCTTC. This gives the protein CASSIDASGSYNEQFF. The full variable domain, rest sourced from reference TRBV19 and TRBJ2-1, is DGGITQSPKYLFRKEGQNVTLSCEQNLNHDAMYWYRQDPGQGLRLIYYSQIVNDFQKGDIAEGYSVSREKKESFPLTVTSAQKNPTAFYLCASSIDASGSYNEQFFGPGTRLTVL.

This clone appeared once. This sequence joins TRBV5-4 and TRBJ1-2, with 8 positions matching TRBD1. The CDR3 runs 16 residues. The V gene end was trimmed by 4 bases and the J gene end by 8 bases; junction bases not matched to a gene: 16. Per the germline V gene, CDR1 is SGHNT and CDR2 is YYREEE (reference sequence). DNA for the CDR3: TGTGCCAGCAGCGGCAGCCAGGTTCCGGACAGGGACGGCTACACCTTC. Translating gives CASSGSQVPDRDGYTF.

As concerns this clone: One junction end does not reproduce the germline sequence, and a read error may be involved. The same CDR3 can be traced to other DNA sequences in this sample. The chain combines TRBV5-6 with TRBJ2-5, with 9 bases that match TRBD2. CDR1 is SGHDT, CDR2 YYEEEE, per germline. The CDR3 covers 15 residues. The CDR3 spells CASSLEASGEETQYF. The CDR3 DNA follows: TGTGCCAGCAGTTTGGAGGCTAGCGGGGAAGAGACCCAGTACTTC.

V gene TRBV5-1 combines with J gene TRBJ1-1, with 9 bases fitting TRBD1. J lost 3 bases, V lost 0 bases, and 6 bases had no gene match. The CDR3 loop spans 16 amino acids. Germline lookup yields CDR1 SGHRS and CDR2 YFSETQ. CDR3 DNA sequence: TGCGCCAGCAGCTTGGGACAGGGGGGTAGGGACACTGAAGCTTTCTTT. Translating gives CASSLGQGGRDTEAFF.

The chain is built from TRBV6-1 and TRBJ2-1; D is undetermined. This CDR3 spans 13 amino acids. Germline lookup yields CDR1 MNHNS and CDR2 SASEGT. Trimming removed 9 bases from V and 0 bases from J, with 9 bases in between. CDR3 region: CASATGSYNEQFF. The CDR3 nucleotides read TGTGCCAGTGCGACTGGCTCCTACAATGAGCAGTTCTTC.

CDR3 nucleotides: TGCGCCAGCAGCGGGACAGGGTGGAATTCACCCCTCCACTTT. This gives the protein CASSGTGWNSPLHF. The chain couples TRBV10-1 to TRBJ1-6; TRBD1 aligns across 9 bases. The CDR3 runs to 14 residues. CDR1 and CDR2 from the germline V gene are WNHNN and SYGVQD (reference sequence). The trim removed 6 bases at V and 7 bases at J, leaving 4 bases unmatched.

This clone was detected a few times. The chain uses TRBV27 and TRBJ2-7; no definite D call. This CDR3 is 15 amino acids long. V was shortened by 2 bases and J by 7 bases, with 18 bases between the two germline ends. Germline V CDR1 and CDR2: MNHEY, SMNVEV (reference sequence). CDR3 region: CASSLLRNYLAEQYF. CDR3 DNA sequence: TGTGCCAGCAGTTTACTTCGGAACTACCTCGCTGAGCAGTACTTC.

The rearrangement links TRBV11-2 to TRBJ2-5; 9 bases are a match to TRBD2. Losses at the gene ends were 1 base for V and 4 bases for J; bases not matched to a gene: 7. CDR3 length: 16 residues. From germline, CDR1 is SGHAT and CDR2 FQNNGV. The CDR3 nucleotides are TGTGCCAGCAGCTTAGGTTCGGCTAGCGGGACAGAGACCCAGTACTTC. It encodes CASSLGSASGTETQYF.

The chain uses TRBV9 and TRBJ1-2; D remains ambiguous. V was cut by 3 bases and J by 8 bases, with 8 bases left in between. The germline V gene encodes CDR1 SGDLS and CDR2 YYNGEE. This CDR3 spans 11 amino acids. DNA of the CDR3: TGTGCCAGCAGCGCGGGCGGGGGCTACACCTTC. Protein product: CASSAGGGYTF.

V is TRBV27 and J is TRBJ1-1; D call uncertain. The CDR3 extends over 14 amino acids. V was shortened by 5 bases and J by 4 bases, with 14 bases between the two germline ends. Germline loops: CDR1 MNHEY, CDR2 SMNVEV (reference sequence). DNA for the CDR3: TGTGCCAGCAGTCCCGGAGTACTGAGCACTGAAGCTTTCTTT. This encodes CASSPGVLSTEAFF.

Here the CDR3 reads CASSEGGFREKLFF. CDR3 DNA: TGTGCCAGCAGCGAGGGGGGGTTTCGAGAAAAACTGTTTTTT. This chain joins TRBV9 and TRBJ1-4, with a possible D match to TRBD1 (6 bases). V was shortened by 3 bases and J by 8 bases, with 14 bases between the two germline ends. CDR1 is SGDLS and CDR2 is YYNGEE in the germline V gene. This CDR3 contains 14 residues.

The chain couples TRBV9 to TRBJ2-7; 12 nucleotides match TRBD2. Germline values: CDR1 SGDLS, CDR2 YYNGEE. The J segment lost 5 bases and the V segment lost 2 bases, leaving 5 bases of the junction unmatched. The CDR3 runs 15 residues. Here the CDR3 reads CASSVLTSGRDEQYF. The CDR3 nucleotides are TGTGCCAGCAGCGTCCTGACTAGCGGGAGAGACGAGCAGTACTTC.

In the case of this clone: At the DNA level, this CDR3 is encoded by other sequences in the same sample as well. DNA of the CDR3: TGCGCCAGCAGCCCGGGAGGTGAAAAACTGTTTTTT. Residues: CASSPGGEKLFF. The chain combines TRBV5-1 with TRBJ1-4; D ambiguous. The CDR3 sequence is 12 residues long. Germline V gene lookup returns CDR1 SGHRS and CDR2 YFSETQ. V dropped 4 bases and J dropped 7 bases, with 8 bases sitting between them.

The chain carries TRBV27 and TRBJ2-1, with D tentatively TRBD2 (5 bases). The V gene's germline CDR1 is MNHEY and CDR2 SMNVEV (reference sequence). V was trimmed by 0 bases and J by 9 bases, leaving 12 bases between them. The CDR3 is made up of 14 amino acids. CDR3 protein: CASSLSLRVGEQFF. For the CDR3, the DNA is TGTGCCAGCAGTTTATCGTTGAGGGTGGGTGAGCAGTTCTTC.

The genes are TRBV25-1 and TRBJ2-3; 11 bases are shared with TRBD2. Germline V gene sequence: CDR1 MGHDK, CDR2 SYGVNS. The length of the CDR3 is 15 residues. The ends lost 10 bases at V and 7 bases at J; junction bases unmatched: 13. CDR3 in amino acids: CATSILAGVDNTQYF. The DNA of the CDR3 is TGTGCCACCTCTATACTAGCGGGGGTCGATAATACGCAGTATTTT.

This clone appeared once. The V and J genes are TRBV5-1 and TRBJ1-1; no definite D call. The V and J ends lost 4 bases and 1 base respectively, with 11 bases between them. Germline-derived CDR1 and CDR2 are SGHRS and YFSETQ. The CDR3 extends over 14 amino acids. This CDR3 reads CASSIATGNTEAFF. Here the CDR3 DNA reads TGCGCCAGCAGCATTGCGACGGGGAACACTGAAGCTTTCTTT.

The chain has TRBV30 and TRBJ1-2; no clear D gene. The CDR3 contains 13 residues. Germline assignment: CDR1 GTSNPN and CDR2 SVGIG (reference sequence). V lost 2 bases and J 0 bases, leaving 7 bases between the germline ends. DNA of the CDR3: TGTGCCTGGAGTTCGGGAGCTAACTATGGCTACACCTTC. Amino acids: CAWSSGANYGYTF. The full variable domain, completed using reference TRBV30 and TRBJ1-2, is SQTIHQWPATLVQPVGSPLSLECTVEGTSNPNLYWYRQAAGRGLQLLFYSVGIGQISSEVPQNLSASRPQDRQFILSSKKLLLSDSGFYLCAWSSGANYGYTFGSGTRLTVV.

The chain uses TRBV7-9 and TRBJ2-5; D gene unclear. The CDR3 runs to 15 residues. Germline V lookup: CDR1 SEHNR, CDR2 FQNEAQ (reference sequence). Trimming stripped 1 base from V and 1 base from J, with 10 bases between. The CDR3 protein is CASSLDVRRQETQYF. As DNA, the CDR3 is TGTGCCAGCAGCTTAGATGTCAGGCGCCAAGAGACCCAGTACTTC.